This T cell receptor beta chain derives from a study of blood T cell repertoires in COVID-19. Study-wide context: Material from acute and convalescent COVID-19 was sourced from the United States, Italy and Spain.

CDR1 and CDR2 from the germline V gene are LGHDT and YNNKEL (reference sequence). The CDR3 extends over 17 amino acids. Trimming cost V 1 base and J 2 bases, with 17 bases left between them. Assay used: immunoSEQ multiplex PCR; TCRdb lists only in-frame clones, some missing. The repertoire holds tens of thousands of clones, with more than 80% as singletons. The sample consisted of peripheral blood. The clonotype was recovered from a woman older than 75 with active COVID-19. The V gene is TRBV3-1 (or the pseudogene TRBV3-2), the J gene TRBJ2-5; perhaps TRBD1 as D (6 bases). CDR3 region: CASSQGSPSRGQETQYF. In DNA form, the CDR3 reads TGTGCCAGCAGCCAAGGTAGCCCGTCTAGGGGGCAAGAGACCCAGTACTTC.